Listed below are T cell receptor beta chains from one sample, sequenced in a study of cytomegalovirus exposure and HLA in healthy donors. The method was immunoSEQ multiplex PCR; TCRdb's version includes in-frame clones alone and lacks a portion of them. The sample comprises roughly 140,000 clones, approximately 80% of which are singletons, and around 4.9% rests with the top ten. Material for sequencing was PBMCs. Receptors were obtained from a male donor in good health and CMV-seronegative. CDR3s include the opening cysteine and the closing phenylalanine or tryptophan. Each record gives: clone size, D gene, V gene, J gene, CDR3 DNA, CDR3 protein. D genes are given only for firm matches. Size values are once, few and many counts, or a class for expanded clones, and some rows have none.

few	TRBD1	TRBV6-5	TRBJ1-1	TGTGCCAGCAGTTACCAGACCGGGACAGGGTCCACTGAAGCTTTCTTT	CASSYQTGTGSTEAFF
NA	NA	TRBV5-6	TRBJ1-2	TGTGCCAGCAGCTTGGATGAGGGCGGGGGCTACACCTTC	CASSLDEGGGYTF
once	NA	TRBV27	TRBJ1-3	TGTGCCAGCAGTCAAGGTGCGACAGGTGGTTACTCTGGAAACACCATATATTTT	CASSQGATGGYSGNTIYF
NA	TRBD1	TRBV5-6	TRBJ2-3	TGTGCCAGCAGCTTGGGGTGGGACAGGCCTAGCACAGATACGCAGTATTTT	CASSLGWDRPSTDTQYF
NA	NA	TRBV7-9	TRBJ2-5	TGTGCCAGCAGCTTAGCCCCAACAGGTTTAGAGACCCAGTACTTC	CASSLAPTGLETQYF
NA	NA	TRBV7-2	TRBJ2-2	TGTGCCAGCAGCTTGTCCAGAACCGGGGAGCTGTTTTTT	CASSLSRTGELFF
NA	NA	TRBV7-9	TRBJ2-2	TGTGCCAGCGGAGCTACCGGGGAGCTGTTTTTT	CASGATGELFF
NA	NA	TRBV7-2	TRBJ2-7	TGTGCCAGCAGCCAGAACCGGGACACCTACGAGCAGTACTTC	CASSQNRDTYEQYF
NA	TRBD2	TRBV7-9	TRBJ2-1	TGTGCCAGCAGCGCTAGCGGGGGGGCAACTGAGCAGCTCTTC	CASSASGGATEQLF
NA	NA	TRBV20-1	TRBJ1-1	TGCAGTGCTAGAGTAAACACTGAAGCTTTCTTT	CSARVNTEAFF
NA	TRBD1	TRBV5-8	TRBJ2-3	TGTGCCAGCAGCCAGGGACAGGGTAAAGATACGCAGTATTTT	CASSQGQGKDTQYF
NA	NA	TRBV2	TRBJ2-6	TGTGCCAGCAGCCAGGCCGGGGTTTCTGGGGCCAACGTCCTGACTTTC	CASSQAGVSGANVLTF
NA	TRBD1	TRBV7-2	TRBJ2-7	TGTGCCAGCAGTAGACCCGGGACAGACTACGAGCAGTACTTC	CASSRPGTDYEQYF
NA	NA	TRBV5-8	TRBJ1-6	TGTGCCAGCAGCTCAGGACAGAATTCACCCCTCCACTTT	CASSSGQNSPLHF
NA	NA	TRBV7-9	TRBJ2-3	TGTGCCAGCAGCCCCACGCGGGCAGTGGGCACAGATACGCAGTATTTT	CASSPTRAVGTDTQYF
NA	NA	TRBV9	TRBJ1-2	TGTGCCAGCACCCGCGTGGTCCACGGCTACACCTTC	CASTRVVHGYTF
few	TRBD1	TRBV19	TRBJ1-1	TGTGCCAGTAGTCCCCGGGACAGGGGGCTCGACACTGAAGCTTTCTTT	CASSPRDRGLDTEAFF
NA	TRBD1	TRBV7-2	TRBJ1-2	TGTGCCAGCAGCACAGGGGGGAACTATGGCTACACCTTC	CASSTGGNYGYTF
NA	NA	TRBV7-2	TRBJ2-7	TGTGCCAGCAGCTTAGCGGAGGGGTACGAGCAGTACTTC	CASSLAEGYEQYF
NA	NA	TRBV7-9	TRBJ1-5	TGTGCCAGCAGCTTAGGGTCAGACAATCAGCCCCAGCATTTT	CASSLGSDNQPQHF
NA	NA	TRBV9	TRBJ1-2	TGTGCCAGCACCAGGGGTAGTGATAACTATGGCTACACCTTC	CASTRGSDNYGYTF
NA	NA	TRBV19	TRBJ1-5	TGTGCCAGTAGTCTGCGAACCGGGTCCCAGCATTTT	CASSLRTGSQHF
NA	NA	TRBV28	TRBJ1-2	TGTGCCAGCAGCCTCAGTCTCGCGGGCTATGGCTACACCTTC	CASSLSLAGYGYTF
NA	TRBD2	TRBV7-9	TRBJ2-7	TGTGCCAGCAGCCCAAGCGGGGGGCACTCCTACGAGCAGTACTTC	CASSPSGGHSYEQYF
NA	TRBD1	TRBV5-1	TRBJ1-1	TGCGCCAGCAGCTTGTCCGGGACAGGGGTCACTGAAGCTTTCTTT	CASSLSGTGVTEAFF
NA	TRBD1	TRBV2	TRBJ1-5	TGTGCCAGCAGTGAAGAGGACAGGGTCCGGCCCCAGCATTTT	CASSEEDRVRPQHF
NA	NA	TRBV7-3	TRBJ2-7	TGTGCCGTCATCTCCCGGGACTCCTCTCCCTACGAGCAGTACTTC	CAVISRDSSPYEQYF
NA	TRBD2	TRBV9	TRBJ2-3	TGTGCCAGCAGCTCGAGACTAGCGGGGGGCACAGATACGCAGTATTTT	CASSSRLAGGTDTQYF
few	TRBD1	TRBV14	TRBJ2-5	TGTGCCAGCAGCTATAGGACAGGGGCTTGGGAGACCCAGTACTTC	CASSYRTGAWETQYF
NA	NA	TRBV4-1	TRBJ1-5	TGCGCCAGCAGCCAAGAGGCCGCGGAAGGCAATCAGCCCCAGCATTTT	CASSQEAAEGNQPQHF
NA	NA	TRBV5-1	TRBJ1-1	TGCGCCAGCAGCTTGACCCTAAGCGGTATGAACACTGAAGCTTTCTTT	CASSLTLSGMNTEAFF
NA	NA	TRBV6-5	TRBJ2-6	TGTGCCAGCAAGGAGGGATCTGGGGCCAACGTCCTGACTTTC	CASKEGSGANVLTF
NA	NA	TRBV5-1	TRBJ2-7	TGCGCCAGCAGCACCTCAGTCGAATCCTACGAGCAGTACTTC	CASSTSVESYEQYF
NA	NA	TRBV7-2	TRBJ2-1	TGTGCCAGCAGCTTAGCCAGGGCCAGTTACAATGAGCAGTTCTTC	CASSLARASYNEQFF
NA	NA	TRBV5-6	TRBJ1-3	TGTGCCAGCAGCTTACAGGGTACAGAAAACACCATATATTTT	CASSLQGTENTIYF
NA	TRBD1	TRBV18	TRBJ1-2	TGTGCCAGCTCAACAAACGACAGGGTAATCTATGGCTACACCTTC	CASSTNDRVIYGYTF
NA	TRBD1	TRBV13	TRBJ2-2	TGTGCCAGCAGCCCGGGGACAGGGCGCACCGGGGAGCTGTTTTTT	CASSPGTGRTGELFF
NA	TRBD1	TRBV5-1	TRBJ2-7	TGCGCCAGCTCCCCCTGGACAGGGAACTACGAGCAGTACTTC	CASSPWTGNYEQYF
NA	NA	TRBV11-2	TRBJ1-1	TGTGCCAGCAGCTTAATGGACCGGGAGGGGATATTAGCTTTCTTT	CASSLMDREGILAFF
NA	TRBD2	TRBV10-3	TRBJ2-3	TGTGCCATCAGTGACGCTAGCGGGGGACCAGATACGCAGTATTTT	CAISDASGGPDTQYF
NA	NA	TRBV18	TRBJ2-5	TGTGCCAGCTCCCCCGGGACAACATTTCAAGAGACCCAGTACTTC	CASSPGTTFQETQYF
NA	TRBD2	TRBV9	TRBJ2-3	TGTGCCAGCAGCGCGAGCGGCGGGAGGGATACGCAGTATTTT	CASSASGGRDTQYF
NA	NA	TRBV7-8	TRBJ1-1	TGTGCCAGCAGCTTAGTCCCCCCAACTGAAGCTTTCTTT	CASSLVPPTEAFF
NA	NA	TRBV15	TRBJ1-5	TGTGCCACCAGCAGAGGAAGAGGCAATCAGCCCCAGCATTTT	CATSRGRGNQPQHF
NA	TRBD1	TRBV6-5	TRBJ2-7	TGTGCCAGCAGTCGTTTGGACAGGTCGAGGGAGCAGTACTTC	CASSRLDRSREQYF
NA	NA	TRBV6-1	TRBJ1-2	TGTGCCAGCAGTGAAGGACAGCTTGTAAACTATGGCTACACCTTC	CASSEGQLVNYGYTF
NA	TRBD1	TRBV27	TRBJ1-2	TGTGCCAGCAGACAAACCGGGACAGATCTCGCTGGCTACACCTTC	CASRQTGTDLAGYTF
NA	TRBD2	TRBV6-5	TRBJ2-1	TGTGCCAGCACCTTGACTAGCGCAGTATCCAATGAGCAGTTCTTC	CASTLTSAVSNEQFF
NA	TRBD1	TRBV18	TRBJ2-5	TGTGCCAGCTCACTGATGACAGGGCTGGAGACCCAGTACTTC	CASSLMTGLETQYF
NA	TRBD1	TRBV2	TRBJ2-5	TGTGCCAGCAGGAGGGACAGCGAAGAGACCCAGTACTTC	CASRRDSEETQYF
NA	NA	TRBV6-5	TRBJ2-7	TGTGCCAGCATAGGGGGTGGGAGCTACGAGCAGTACTTC	CASIGGGSYEQYF
NA	NA	TRBV30	TRBJ1-2	TGTGCCTGGAGTGATTTCGGGCAGGGGATCTATGGCTACACCTTC	CAWSDFGQGIYGYTF
NA	NA	TRBV7-8	TRBJ1-5	TGTGCCAGCAGCCCTTCTAGGCAGCCCCAGCATTTT	CASSPSRQPQHF
few	TRBD1	TRBV7-9	TRBJ1-4	TGTTCCAGCAGCGTAGAATTCGGACAGGGAACTAATGAAAAACTGTTTTTT	CSSSVEFGQGTNEKLFF
NA	NA	TRBV29-1	TRBJ1-1	TGCAGCGTTGAAGACAGGGGAGGGGTACAAGCTTTCTTT	CSVEDRGGVQAFF
NA	NA	TRBV25-1	TRBJ1-4	TGTGCCAGCAGTGAAGGGGCGCGGGGTGAAAAACTGTTTTTT	CASSEGARGEKLFF